Listed below are T cell receptor beta chains from one sample, sequenced in a study of ipilimumab plus nivolumab after autologous stem cell transplantation. Sequencing used immunoSEQ multiplex PCR; TCRdb keeps in-frame clones, though not all of them. The table lists about 40,000 clones, around 93% of them singletons, with more than 0.7% in the top ten. The specimen was PBMCs, collected in a trial of ipilimumab plus nivolumab as post-transplant consolidation. The receptors shown here come from a male donor with multiple myeloma. The CDR3 runs from the conserved cysteine through the conserved F or W. The order of the fields is J gene, CDR3 length, D gene, V gene, clone size, CDR3 protein, CDR3 DNA. D genes are given only for firm matches. Clone size, where shown, is once, few, many, or a class for clones that have expanded.

>TRBJ1-2|17|TRBD1|TRBV7-9|.
CASSPHSGTADTYGYTF
TGTGCCAGCAGCCCGCATTCAGGGACAGCAGATACCTATGGCTACACCTTC
>TRBJ2-3|16|TRBD2|TRBV6-4|.
CASSDSLAGGTDTQYF
TGTGCCAGCAGTGACTCGTTGGCGGGGGGAACAGATACGCAGTATTTT
>TRBJ2-5|15|TRBD2|TRBV9|.
CASSVRGGERETQYF
TGTGCCAGCAGCGTAAGGGGAGGGGAGCGAGAGACCCAGTACTTC
>TRBJ1-2|14|.|TRBV6-6|.
CASSRPSFMDGYTF
TGTGCCAGCAGCCGACCTTCTTTTATGGATGGCTACACCTTC
>TRBJ2-7|16|TRBD1|TRBV19|.
CASSIRRTGFSYEQYF
TGTGCCAGTAGTATAAGGCGGACAGGGTTCTCCTACGAGCAGTACTTC
>TRBJ2-7|15|TRBD1|TRBV10-3|.
CAISATGTGRGEQYF
TGTGCCATCAGTGCGACCGGGACAGGTCGCGGCGAGCAGTACTTC
>TRBJ1-1|14|.|TRBV6-6|.
CASSPAYMNTEAFF
TGTGCCAGCAGTCCGGCCTACATGAACACTGAAGCTTTCTTT
>TRBJ2-7|13|TRBD2|TRBV27|.
CASNGLAGHEQYF
TGTGCCAGCAACGGACTAGCGGGCCACGAGCAGTACTTC
>TRBJ2-1|17|TRBD2|TRBV19|.
CASRPVGSLAGVGEQFF
TGTGCCAGTAGGCCGGTTGGAAGTCTAGCGGGAGTGGGGGAGCAGTTCTTC
>TRBJ2-3|14|.|TRBV19|.
CASSIRQTTDTQYF
TGTGCCAGTAGTATACGACAGACGACAGATACGCAGTATTTT
>TRBJ1-3|15|.|TRBV19|.
CASSSDSFSGNTIYF
TGTGCCAGTAGTAGCGATTCCTTCTCTGGAAACACCATATATTTT
>TRBJ2-1|16|.|TRBV11-3|.
CASSLGVDTGHNEQFF
TGTGCCAGCAGCTTAGGGGTAGACACCGGCCACAATGAGCAGTTCTTC
>TRBJ1-1|16|TRBD1|TRBV5-1|.
CASSWGTGRVNTEAFF
TGCGCCAGCAGCTGGGGGACAGGGAGGGTGAACACTGAAGCTTTCTTT
>TRBJ2-1|17|TRBD2|TRBV27|.
CASSLGLGTSSYNEQFF
TGTGCCAGCAGTTTGGGATTGGGGACTAGTTCCTACAATGAGCAGTTCTTC
>TRBJ1-5|11|.|TRBV6-4|.
CASSDSRAGQF
TGTGCCAGCAGTGACTCGAGGGCAGGACAATTT
>TRBJ2-6|15|.|TRBV6-5|.
CASSYRGSGANVLTF
TGTGCCAGCAGTTACAGGGGTTCTGGGGCCAACGTCCTGACTTTC
>TRBJ1-5|19|TRBD1|TRBV28|.
CASSSPERGRSISNQPQHF
TGTGCCAGCAGTTCCCCTGAAAGGGGGCGATCTATTAGCAATCAGCCCCAGCATTTT
>TRBJ2-1|17|.|TRBV4-1|.
CASSQGNTGTYYNEQFF
TGCGCCAGCAGCCAAGGAAACACCGGGACATACTACAATGAGCAGTTCTTC
>TRBJ2-2|14|TRBD1|TRBV4-3|.
CASSRDRAAGELFF
TGCGCCAGCAGCCGCGACAGGGCTGCCGGGGAGCTGTTTTTT
>TRBJ2-7|11|.|TRBV2|.
CASSGRFEQYF
TGTGCCAGCAGTGGCAGGTTCGAGCAGTACTTC
>TRBJ1-4|15|.|TRBV6-1|.
CASSPLGQENEKLFF
TGTGCCAGCAGTCCCCTGGGTCAAGAAAATGAAAAACTGTTTTTT
>TRBJ1-1|14|.|TRBV18|.
CASSPQGQVTEAFF
TGTGCCAGCTCACCACAGGGCCAGGTCACTGAAGCTTTCTTT
>TRBJ2-5|16|TRBD2|TRBV7-6|once
CASRRSSGGLQETQYF
TGTGCCAGCAGGCGATCTAGCGGGGGGCTCCAAGAGACCCAGTACTTC
>TRBJ2-1|13|TRBD2|TRBV19|.
CASSLTSVREQFF
TGTGCCAGTAGCCTGACTAGCGTACGGGAGCAGTTCTTC
>TRBJ2-2|15|TRBD1|TRBV28|.
CASSRGTGDTGELFF
TGTGCCAGCAGTCGGGGGACAGGGGACACCGGGGAGCTGTTTTTT